These 13 T cell receptor beta chains share one sample of origin, sequenced in a study of radiation and T cells in renal cell carcinoma. Method: immunoSEQ multiplex PCR; TCRdb's copy keeps in-frame clones and lacks some. The sample has about 150,000 clones, approximately 86% seen once; the top ten hold about 17%. The time point here: blood 4 weeks post-SBRT, at nephrectomy. Documented treatment: 15 Gy SBRT to primary tumor, nephrectomy 4 weeks later. Here the sequenced sample was blood, taken from a patient whose treatment included radiotherapy and nephrectomy. Receptors originate from a woman between 45 and 60 years old with renal cell carcinoma.

The chain combines TRBV5-4 with TRBJ2-2; no reliable D call. Germline CDR1 and CDR2: SGHNT and YYREEE (reference sequence). There are 15 residues in the CDR3. Trimming shortened V by 4 bases and J by 14 bases, and 24 bases separated the two germline ends. The CDR3 spells CASSPPDGRTTVLFF. CDR3 nucleotides: TGTGCCAGCAGCCCGCCCGACGGTAGAACAACGGTCCTGTTTTTT.

V usage is TRBV7-6 and J usage is TRBJ1-1; possible D gene TRBD1, 6 bases. The CDR3 covers 12 residues. The V end lost 5 bases, the J end lost 8 bases, and 12 bases lay between the germline ends. The V gene's germline CDR1 is SGHVS and CDR2 FNYEAQ. In nucleotides, the CDR3 is TGTGCCAGCAGCCCCCCGGGGGCAGAAGCTTTCTTT. It is translated as CASSPPGAEAFF.

The J gene is TRBJ2-5, the V gene TRBV7-3; maybe TRBD2 (5 bases). This CDR3 is built from 11 residues. V lost 5 bases and J lost 9, with 10 bases in between. CDR1 is SGHTA, CDR2 FQGTGA, per germline. This CDR3 reads CASSLGLAQYF. The CDR3 DNA reads TGTGCCAGCAGCCTAGGACTCGCCCAGTACTTC.

J is TRBJ1-1 and V is TRBV5-1; D remains unclear. V lost 2 bases and J 1 base, leaving 6 bases between the germline ends. The CDR3 contains 13 residues. Germline-derived CDR1 and CDR2 are SGHRS and YFSETQ. The CDR3 DNA reads as TGCGCCAGCAGCTTCATGGCGAACACTGAAGCTTTCTTT. Its protein product is CASSFMANTEAFF.

The chain carries TRBV27 and TRBJ1-1, with TRBD1 matching 8 bases. Looked up from germline, CDR1 is MNHEY and CDR2 is SMNVEV (reference sequence). The CDR3 contains 16 residues. V gave up 5 bases and J gave up 7 bases; unmatched junction bases: 15. The CDR3 region has the DNA TGTGCCAGCAGTCACCAAAGGACAGGGTGGATCGGTGAAGCTTTCTTT. It codes for CASSHQRTGWIGEAFF.

The CDR3 DNA is TGTGCCAGCAGCATAACTCCCGGGACACCTTACAATGAGCAGTTCTTC. This gives the protein CASSITPGTPYNEQFF. The chain combines TRBV11-3 with TRBJ2-1; possibly TRBD1 for D (6 bases). V dropped 5 bases and J dropped 4 bases, with 18 bases sitting between them. This CDR3 region has 16 residues. Per the germline V gene, CDR1 is SGHNT and CDR2 is YENEEA.

The chain employs TRBV7-9 and TRBJ1-5; 10 positions agree with TRBD1. V gave up 4 bases and J gave up 6 bases; unmatched junction bases: 6. CDR3 length: 15 residues. The V gene's germline CDR1 is SEHNR and CDR2 FQNEAQ (reference sequence). The CDR3 reads CASSSTGGVGQPQHF. CDR3 coding DNA: TGTGCCAGCAGCTCGACAGGGGGCGTGGGTCAGCCCCAGCATTTT. Full variable domain (rest looked up from reference TRBV7-9 and TRBJ1-5): DTGVSQNPRHKITKRGQNVTFRCDPISEHNRLYWYRQTLGQGPEFLTYFQNEAQLEKSRLLSDRFSAERPKGSFSTLEIQRTEQGDSAMYLCASSSTGGVGQPQHFGDGTRLSIL.

The chain combines TRBV27 with TRBJ1-4; unclear D gene. The V and J ends lost 2 bases and 8 bases respectively, with 12 bases between them. This CDR3 has 14 residues. Germline V gene data show CDR1 as MNHEY and CDR2 as SMNVEV (reference sequence). The CDR3 DNA sequence: TGTGCCAGCAGTTTAAATGGGCTCGGCGAAAAACTGTTTTTT. This codes for CASSLNGLGEKLFF.

J is TRBJ2-1 and V is TRBV18; TRBD2 agrees at 13 bases. Looked up from germline, CDR1 is KGHSH and CDR2 is LQKENI. The CDR3 is 15 residues long. V lost 5 bases to trimming and J lost 9 bases; unmatched junction nucleotides: 7. The CDR3, as DNA: TGTGCCAGCTCATCCGGGACTAGCGGGATCCCTGAGCAGTTCTTC. Protein sequence: CASSSGTSGIPEQFF.

On this clone itself: Other DNA sequences of this sample code for an identical CDR3. The chain employs TRBV5-6 and TRBJ2-3; D uncertain. The V end lost 3 bases, the J end lost 0 bases, and 11 bases lay between the germline ends. The CDR3 is made up of 15 amino acids. The germline V gene has CDR1 SGHDT and CDR2 YYEEEE. CDR3 sequence (DNA): TGTGCCAGCAGCTGGGGTCTAACTAGCACAGATACGCAGTATTTT. Protein product: CASSWGLTSTDTQYF.

The J gene is TRBJ1-2, the V gene TRBV2; weak D call: TRBD1 (6 bases). Germline assignment: CDR1 SNHLY and CDR2 FYNNEI. The ends were cut back, 7 bases at V and 1 base at J, with 22 bases in the middle. The CDR3 is made up of 17 amino acids. CDR3 DNA sequence: TGTGCCAGCAACTCAGGCGGACAGAGCAGATTTAACTATGGCTACACCTTC. Its protein product is CASNSGGQSRFNYGYTF.

The J gene is TRBJ2-5, the V gene TRBV2; 7 bases fit TRBD1. This CDR3 has 15 residues. Trimming took 2 bases from V and 1 from J; bases not matched to a gene: 4. CDR1 is SNHLY, CDR2 FYNNEI, per germline. The CDR3 nucleotides read TGTGCCAGCAGTGAATTGGGACAGATCCAAGAGACCCAGTACTTC. Translating it yields CASSELGQIQETQYF.

The CDR3 sequence: CASSWESDTQYF. DNA for the CDR3: TGTGCCAGCAGCTGGGAGAGCGATACGCAGTATTTT. V and J are TRBV7-9 and TRBJ2-3, with D possibly matching TRBD2 (5 bases). Germline CDR1 and CDR2: SEHNR and FQNEAQ (reference sequence). V was shortened by 4 bases and J by 6 bases, with 8 bases between the two germline ends. The CDR3 runs 12 residues.